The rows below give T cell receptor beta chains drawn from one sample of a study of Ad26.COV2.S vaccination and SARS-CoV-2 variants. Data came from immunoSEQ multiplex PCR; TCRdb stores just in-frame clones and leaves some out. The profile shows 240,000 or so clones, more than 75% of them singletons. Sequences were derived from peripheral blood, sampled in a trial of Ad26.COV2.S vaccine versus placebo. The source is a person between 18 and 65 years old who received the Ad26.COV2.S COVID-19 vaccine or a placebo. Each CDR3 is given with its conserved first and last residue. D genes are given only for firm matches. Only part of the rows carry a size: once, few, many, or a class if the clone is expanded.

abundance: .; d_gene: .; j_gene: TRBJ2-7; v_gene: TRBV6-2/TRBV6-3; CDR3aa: CASSYPLGRGVGLTGLDEQYF; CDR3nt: TGTGCCAGCAGTTACCCCTTGGGACGCGGGGTGGGTCTTACGGGGCTTGACGAGCAGTACTTC
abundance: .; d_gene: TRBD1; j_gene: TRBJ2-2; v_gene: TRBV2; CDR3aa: CASRTGGDTGELFF; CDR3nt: TGTGCCAGCCGAACAGGGGGCGACACCGGGGAGCTGTTTTTT
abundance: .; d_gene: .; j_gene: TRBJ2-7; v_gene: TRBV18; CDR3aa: CASSPGTPLGEQYF; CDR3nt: TGTGCCAGCTCCCCCGGGACACCCCTTGGCGAGCAGTACTTC
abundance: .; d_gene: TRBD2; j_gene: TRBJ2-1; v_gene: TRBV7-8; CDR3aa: CASSSRLAGVVNEQFF; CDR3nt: TGTGCCAGCAGCTCCCGACTAGCGGGAGTCGTCAATGAGCAGTTCTTC
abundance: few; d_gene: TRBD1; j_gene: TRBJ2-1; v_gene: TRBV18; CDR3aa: CASSPPDRVNEQFF; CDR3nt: TGTGCCAGCTCACCGCCGGACAGGGTGAATGAGCAGTTCTTC
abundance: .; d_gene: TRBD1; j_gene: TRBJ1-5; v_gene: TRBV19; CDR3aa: CASRETGVGQPQHF; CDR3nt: TGTGCCAGTAGGGAAACAGGGGTGGGGCAGCCCCAGCATTTT
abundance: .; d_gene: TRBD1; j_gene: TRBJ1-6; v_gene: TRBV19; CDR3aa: CASSRQGRNSPLHF; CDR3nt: TGTGCCAGTAGTCGACAGGGGAGGAATTCACCCCTCCACTTT
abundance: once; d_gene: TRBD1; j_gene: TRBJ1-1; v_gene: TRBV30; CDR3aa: CAWGLGTGGARAFF; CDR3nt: TGTGCCTGGGGACTAGGGACAGGGGGCGCTCGGGCTTTCTTT
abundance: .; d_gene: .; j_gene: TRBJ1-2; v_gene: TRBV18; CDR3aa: CASSPGGGTYGYTF; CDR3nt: TGTGCCAGCTCACCGGGCGGCGGGACCTATGGCTACACCTTC
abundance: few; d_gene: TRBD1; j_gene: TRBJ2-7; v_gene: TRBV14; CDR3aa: CASSQYRGSYEQYF; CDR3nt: TGTGCCAGCAGCCAATACAGGGGCTCCTACGAGCAGTACTTC
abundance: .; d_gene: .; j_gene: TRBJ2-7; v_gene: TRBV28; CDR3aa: CASSSTYEQYF; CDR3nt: TGTGCCAGCAGTTCAACCTACGAGCAGTACTTC
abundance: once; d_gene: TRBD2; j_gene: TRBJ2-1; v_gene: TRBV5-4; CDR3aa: CASSLRGGLYNEQFF; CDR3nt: TGTGCCAGCAGCTTGCGGGGGGGGCTTTACAATGAGCAGTTCTTC
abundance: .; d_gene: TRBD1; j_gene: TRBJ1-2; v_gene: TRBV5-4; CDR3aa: CASSPGQGAGYTF; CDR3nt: TGTGCCAGCAGCCCCGGACAGGGCGCGGGCTACACCTTC
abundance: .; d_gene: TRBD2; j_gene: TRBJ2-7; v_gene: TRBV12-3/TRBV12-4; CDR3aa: CASSLREGHEQYF; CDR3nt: TGTGCCAGCAGTTTAAGGGAGGGTCACGAGCAGTACTTC
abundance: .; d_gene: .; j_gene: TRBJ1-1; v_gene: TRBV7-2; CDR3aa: CASSYEPGMNTEAFF; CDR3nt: TGTGCCAGCAGCTACGAGCCAGGGATGAACACTGAAGCTTTCTTT
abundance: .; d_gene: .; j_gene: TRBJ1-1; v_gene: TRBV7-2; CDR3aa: CASSAQMNTEAFF; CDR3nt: TGTGCCAGCAGCGCTCAGATGAACACTGAAGCTTTCTTT
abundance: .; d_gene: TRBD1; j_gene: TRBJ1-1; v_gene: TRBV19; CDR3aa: CASSLPDRVYTEAFF; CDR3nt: TGTGCCAGTAGTCTACCGGACAGGGTATATACTGAAGCTTTCTTT
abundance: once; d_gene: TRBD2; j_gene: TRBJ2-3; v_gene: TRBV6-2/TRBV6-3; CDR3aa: CASSRDYSTDTQYF; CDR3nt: TGTGCCAGCAGTCGGGACTACTCCACAGATACGCAGTATTTT
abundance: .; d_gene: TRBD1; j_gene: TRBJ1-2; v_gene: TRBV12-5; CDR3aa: CASGLVKGTVSEDGYTF; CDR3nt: TGTGCTAGTGGTTTGGTAAAGGGGACAGTCTCAGAGGATGGCTACACCTTC
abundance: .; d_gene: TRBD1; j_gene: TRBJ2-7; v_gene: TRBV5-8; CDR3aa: CASSTGQGPFLTYEQYF; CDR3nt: TGTGCCAGCAGCACAGGACAGGGTCCTTTCCTCACCTACGAGCAGTACTTC
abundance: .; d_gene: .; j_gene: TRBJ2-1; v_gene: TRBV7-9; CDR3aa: CASSIRDRPYNEQFF; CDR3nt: TGTGCCAGCAGCATCCGGGATCGCCCTTACAATGAGCAGTTCTTC
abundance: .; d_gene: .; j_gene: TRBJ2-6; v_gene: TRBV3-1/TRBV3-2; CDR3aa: CASSQDRPGAFSGANVLTF; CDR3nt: TGTGCCAGCAGCCAAGATAGGCCAGGGGCGTTCTCTGGGGCCAACGTCCTGACTTTC
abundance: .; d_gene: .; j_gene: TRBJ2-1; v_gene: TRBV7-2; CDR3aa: CASSPKGSYNEQFF; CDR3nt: TGTGCCAGCAGCCCTAAAGGCTCCTACAATGAGCAGTTCTTC
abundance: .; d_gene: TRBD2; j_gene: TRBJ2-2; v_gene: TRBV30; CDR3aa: CAWAGLAGLAGELFF; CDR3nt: TGTGCCTGGGCGGGACTAGCGGGATTAGCCGGGGAGCTGTTTTTT
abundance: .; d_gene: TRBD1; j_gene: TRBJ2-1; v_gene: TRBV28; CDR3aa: CASSWVKQGALEDEQFF; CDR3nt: TGTGCCAGCAGTTGGGTGAAACAGGGGGCCCTCGAGGATGAGCAGTTCTTC
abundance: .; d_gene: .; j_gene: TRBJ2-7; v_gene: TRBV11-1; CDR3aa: CASSFDRTIGEQYF; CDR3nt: TGTGCCAGCAGCTTTGACAGGACTATTGGGGAGCAGTACTTC
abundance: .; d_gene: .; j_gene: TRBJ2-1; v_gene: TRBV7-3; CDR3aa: CASSLFPGKADEQFF; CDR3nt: TGTGCCAGCAGCTTATTTCCAGGGAAAGCCGATGAGCAGTTCTTC
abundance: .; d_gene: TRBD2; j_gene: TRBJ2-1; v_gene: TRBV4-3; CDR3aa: CASSQGTSYNEQFF; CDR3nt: TGCGCCAGCAGCCAAGGGACTAGCTACAATGAGCAGTTCTTC
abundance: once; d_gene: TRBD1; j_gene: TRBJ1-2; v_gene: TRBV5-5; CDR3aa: CASSIDRGPYGYTF; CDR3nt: TGTGCCAGCAGCATCGACAGGGGGCCCTATGGCTACACCTTC
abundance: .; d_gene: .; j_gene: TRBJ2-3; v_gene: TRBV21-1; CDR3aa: CASSRYPDPRVVGTDTQYF; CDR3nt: TGTGCCAGCAGCAGGTATCCGGACCCCAGGGTCGTTGGCACAGATACGCAGTATTTT
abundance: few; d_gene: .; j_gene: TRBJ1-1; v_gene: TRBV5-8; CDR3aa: CASSSMDGATYMNTEAFF; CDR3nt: TGTGCCAGCAGCTCGATGGACGGAGCGACGTACATGAACACTGAAGCTTTCTTT
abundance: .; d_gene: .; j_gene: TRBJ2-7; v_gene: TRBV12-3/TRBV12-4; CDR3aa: CASSLSPYEQYF; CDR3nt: TGTGCCAGCAGCCTCAGTCCCTACGAGCAGTACTTC
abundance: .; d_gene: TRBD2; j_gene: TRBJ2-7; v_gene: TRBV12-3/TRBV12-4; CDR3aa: CASSTAGVEQYF; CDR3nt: TGTGCCAGCAGTACAGCGGGAGTGGAGCAGTACTTC
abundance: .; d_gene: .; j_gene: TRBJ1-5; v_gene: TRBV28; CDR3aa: CATEGGNQPQHF; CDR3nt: TGTGCCACCGAGGGCGGCAATCAGCCCCAGCATTTT
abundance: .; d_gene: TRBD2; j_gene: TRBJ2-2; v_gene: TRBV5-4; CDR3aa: CASSRGGAGGELFF; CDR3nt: TGTGCCAGCAGTAGGGGAGGGGCTGGCGGGGAGCTGTTTTTT
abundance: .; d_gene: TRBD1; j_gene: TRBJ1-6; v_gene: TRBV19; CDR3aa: CASSMGPGGNSPLHF; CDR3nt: TGTGCCAGTAGTATGGGTCCAGGGGGCAATTCACCCCTCCACTTT
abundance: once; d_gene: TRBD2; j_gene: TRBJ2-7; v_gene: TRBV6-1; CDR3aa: CASSETSGDYEQYF; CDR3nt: TGTGCCAGCAGTGAGACTAGCGGGGATTACGAGCAGTACTTC
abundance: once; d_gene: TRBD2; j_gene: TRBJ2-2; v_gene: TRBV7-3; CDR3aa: CASSSSGGNTGELFF; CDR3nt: TGTGCCAGCAGCTCTAGCGGGGGGAACACCGGGGAGCTGTTTTTT
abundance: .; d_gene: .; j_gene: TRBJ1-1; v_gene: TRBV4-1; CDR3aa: CASSQEGGGRNTEAFF; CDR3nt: TGCGCCAGCAGCCAAGAAGGGGGTGGGAGGAACACTGAAGCTTTCTTT
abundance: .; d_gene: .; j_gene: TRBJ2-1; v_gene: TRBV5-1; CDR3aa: CASSWQGLSDGEQFF; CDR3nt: TGCGCCAGCAGCTGGCAGGGACTCTCCGACGGGGAGCAGTTCTTC